These T cell receptor beta chains were read from a single sample in a study of beta chain features in type 1 diabetes. Some clones are missing from TCRdb's copy, which holds only in-frame ones; the method was immunoSEQ multiplex PCR. The top ten hold around 0.02% of the sample, which has hundreds of thousands of clones, roughly a sixth seen once. The sequenced sample consisted of naive CD4+ T cells from blood. The receptors originated from a woman aged 18 to 35 in good health. CDR3s include the opening cysteine and the closing phenylalanine or tryptophan. The D gene is left open where the match is weak. Clone sizes are given selectively: once, few, many, or a class where the clone is expanded.

D gene,J gene,clone size,V gene,CDR3 DNA,CDR3 protein
NA,TRBJ2-3,few,TRBV29-1,TGCAGTGAAGCCAGGGGAGCAGATACGCAGTATTTT,CSEARGADTQYF
NA,TRBJ2-6,NA,TRBV15,TGTGCCACTACACATCCTTCTGGGGCCAACGTCCTGACTTTC,CATTHPSGANVLTF
NA,TRBJ2-2,few,TRBV5-1,TGCGCCAGCGCCCGGACTTCGAACACCGGGGAGCTGTTTTTT,CASARTSNTGELFF
NA,TRBJ2-2,NA,TRBV19,TGTGCCAGTAGTGGGACGGGACTTTCGAACACCGGGGAGCTGTTTTTT,CASSGTGLSNTGELFF
NA,TRBJ1-4,NA,TRBV7-8,TGTGCCAGCAGCTTAGGTTTTCCCCGGGGTGAAAAACTGTTTTTT,CASSLGFPRGEKLFF
NA,TRBJ1-2,NA,TRBV6-1,TGTGCCAGCAAACAGGGAGACTATGGCTACACCTTC,CASKQGDYGYTF
NA,TRBJ2-2,NA,TRBV5-6,TGTGCCAGCAGCCCCCGAATAGCGCCACACGGGGAGCTGTTTTTT,CASSPRIAPHGELFF
TRBD1,TRBJ2-5,once,TRBV27,TGTGCCAGCAGTATTTTAGGGACAGGGGATTTAAAGACCCAGTACTTC,CASSILGTGDLKTQYF
NA,TRBJ2-1,few,TRBV7-2,TGTGCCAGCAGCTTGCCGGGCTCCTACAATGAGCAGTTCTTC,CASSLPGSYNEQFF
NA,TRBJ2-7,few,TRBV7-2,TGTGCCAGCAGCTTAGGGCGGGGTTCCAACGAGCAGTACTTC,CASSLGRGSNEQYF
NA,TRBJ1-1,NA,TRBV19,TGTGCCAGTAGTAGTAGCATGGTGAACACTGAAGCTTTCTTT,CASSSSMVNTEAFF
TRBD2,TRBJ2-1,NA,TRBV5-1,TGCGCCAGCAGCTTGGTGACTAGCGCTTACAATGAGCAGTTCTTC,CASSLVTSAYNEQFF
NA,TRBJ2-5,NA,TRBV7-2,TGTGCCAGCAGAGAGGTCACAGAGACCCAGTACTTC,CASREVTETQYF
TRBD2,TRBJ2-7,NA,TRBV4-2,TGTGCCAGCAGCCAAGATCGAACTAGCGGGAGATACGAGCAGTACTTC,CASSQDRTSGRYEQYF
TRBD2,TRBJ2-1,few,TRBV5-1,TGCGCCAGCAGCCCGAGACTAGCGGGAGTGAACAATGAGCAGTTCTTC,CASSPRLAGVNNEQFF
NA,TRBJ2-5,NA,TRBV6-6,TGTGCCAGCAGTTACACAAGCCCCGGGGAGACCCAGTACTTC,CASSYTSPGETQYF
TRBD2,TRBJ2-1,NA,TRBV4-2,TGTGCCAGCAGCCAAGTGGCGGGAGGATCCCCCGAGCAGTTCTTC,CASSQVAGGSPEQFF
TRBD1,TRBJ1-5,few,TRBV27,TGTGCCAGCAGGCCCGGGACAGACTATTATAGCAATCAGCCCCAGCATTTT,CASRPGTDYYSNQPQHF
NA,TRBJ2-2,few,TRBV4-3,TGCGCCAGCAGCCACCAGGGATCCGGGGAGCTGTTTTTT,CASSHQGSGELFF
TRBD2,TRBJ2-1,NA,TRBV10-3,TGTGCCATCAGTGACCGGACTAGCGGGAATTACAATGAGCAGTTCTTC,CAISDRTSGNYNEQFF
NA,TRBJ2-7,few,TRBV10-3,TGTGCCATCAGTGAACACCGTAGCGGAACCATCTCCTACGAGCAGTACTTC,CAISEHRSGTISYEQYF
TRBD2,TRBJ2-7,NA,TRBV19,TGTGCCAGTAGTCGGGTGGTAGCGGGAGCTTTCTACGAGCAGTACTTC,CASSRVVAGAFYEQYF
NA,TRBJ2-5,few,TRBV4-3,TGCGCCAGCAGCCAAGGCGTAGCGGCTAACCAAGAGACCCAGTACTTC,CASSQGVAANQETQYF
TRBD1,TRBJ1-1,few,TRBV4-2,TGTGCCAGCAGCTTAGAACCAACAGGGGGAACGAACACTGAAGCTTTCTTT,CASSLEPTGGTNTEAFF
TRBD2,TRBJ2-1,few,TRBV7-2,TGTGCCAGCAGCATGACTAGCGGGACATACAATGAGCAGTTCTTC,CASSMTSGTYNEQFF